The 6 T cell receptor beta chains below all came from one sample that was sequenced in a study of cytomegalovirus exposure and HLA in healthy donors. Primers included in the PCR were 60 Vbeta and 13 Jbeta primers. Clones were read by immunoSEQ multiplex PCR, and TCRdb kept only the in-frame ones, dropping some. The table records 120,000 or so clones, 81% of them present only once. Sequenced input: PBMCs. The receptors originated from a man between 18 and 35 years old in good health and CMV-seronegative.

The J gene is TRBJ1-5, the V gene TRBV19; 10 positions match TRBD1. V trimming: 9 bases; J trimming: 2 bases; junction bases outside the gene matches: 7. Germline V gene sequence: CDR1 LNHDA, CDR2 SQIVND (reference sequence). CDR3 length: 15 amino acids. DNA for the CDR3: TGTGCCAGCAAAACCGGGACAGGGGGCAATCAGCCCCAGCATTTT. Its translation: CASKTGTGGNQPQHF.

The chain recombines TRBV4-1 with TRBJ1-2, with D maybe TRBD1 (5 bases). Trimming cost V 0 bases and J 2 bases, with 10 bases left between them. Germline CDR1 reads MGHRA; CDR2 reads YSYEKL. The CDR3 extends over 15 amino acids. The CDR3 protein is CASSQEQGRNYGYTF. DNA of the CDR3: TGCGCCAGCAGCCAAGAGCAGGGTAGAAACTATGGCTACACCTTC.

This chain joins TRBV5-1 and TRBJ1-6; TRBD1 matches 10 bases. This CDR3 comprises 15 residues. The germline CDR1 and CDR2 sequences are SGHRS and YFSETQ. With 1 base clipped from V and 8 bases from J, the junction kept 3 bases outside the gene matches. CDR3 DNA: TGCGCCAGCAGCTTGCCCGGACAGGGGGATTCACCCCTCCACTTT. Translation: CASSLPGQGDSPLHF.

The genes are TRBV19 and TRBJ1-2, with TRBD1 identical over 7 bases. CDR1 and CDR2 (germline): LNHDA, SQIVND (reference sequence). V shed 6 bases, J shed 3 bases, and the junction held 4 bases outside the gene matches. The CDR3 has 13 amino acids. The CDR3 DNA follows: TGTGCCAGTAGCAACAGGGGCGACTATGGCTACACCTTC. It yields the protein CASSNRGDYGYTF. Combining the CDR3 with reference TRBV19 and TRBJ1-2 gives the whole variable domain DGGITQSPKYLFRKEGQNVTLSCEQNLNHDAMYWYRQDPGQGLRLIYYSQIVNDFQKGDIAEGYSVSREKKESFPLTVTSAQKNPTAFYLCASSNRGDYGYTFGSGTRLTVV.

DNA of the CDR3: TGCGCCAGCAGTGAAGGGACTAGCGGGGGGGAGACATCCTACGAGCAGTACTTC. Translated, it gives CASSEGTSGGETSYEQYF. The chain uses TRBV10-1 and TRBJ2-7; 16 bases fit TRBD2. Germline assignment: CDR1 WNHNN and CDR2 SYGVQD (reference sequence). The CDR3 runs to 18 residues. V lost 3 bases, J lost 1 base, and 6 bases stayed unmatched.

The chain joins TRBV11-2 to TRBJ1-4; 7 bases are a match to TRBD1. V shed 5 bases and J 4 bases; nucleotides not matched to a gene: 7. The V gene's germline CDR1 is SGHAT and CDR2 FQNNGV. The CDR3 extends over 15 amino acids. CDR3 protein: CASSPRTGNNEKLFF. CDR3 nucleotides: TGTGCCAGCAGCCCGAGGACAGGAAATAATGAAAAACTGTTTTTT.